This TCR beta chain appears in the sequencing data of a study of cytomegalovirus exposure and HLA in healthy donors. Background on the study: From donors who were HLA-typed, an early data release held 81 million or so unique TCRs.

Notes on the study in general: Per a prior analysis, the majority of TCR beta V segments were productive roughly 90% or roughly 30% of the time.

PCR involved 60 Vbeta and 13 Jbeta primers. Measured with immunoSEQ multiplex PCR; TCRdb has only the in-frame clones, and not every one. The sample carries about 97,000 clones, roughly four fifths recorded once. CDR3 length: 13 residues. The germline CDR1 and CDR2 sequences are MRHNA and SNTAGT. Trimming at V came to 6 bases and at J to 7 bases, leaving 4 bases not matched to a gene. Points on this clone: Its antigen is undetermined.

The receptor was derived from a man aged 35-49 years in good health and CMV-seropositive. The gene calls are TRBV6-4 and TRBJ2-1; TRBD1 aligns across 9 bases. The sequencing input was PBMCs. The chain's CDR3 is CASSVQGANEQFF. The CDR3 DNA sequence: TGTGCCAGCAGCGTACAGGGGGCAAATGAGCAGTTCTTC.